A selection of T cell receptor beta chains follows, all from one sample in a study of molecular identifiers for immune sequencing clone quantification. MiXCR was run by TCRdb on the PCR reads, yielding one entry per CDR3 protein. The profile covers around 320,000 distinct CDR3 sequences, with 24% appearing a single time and about 0.73% taken by the ten largest. Sequencing was carried out using naive CD8+ T cells from blood, with Jurkat cell RNA spiked in. The receptors come from a human donor in good health. Some libraries in this study had Jurkat cell RNA spiked in. Both conserved end residues are part of each CDR3. A D gene is named only where the DNA matches it firmly. Some rows mark clone size as missing; the rest say once, few, many or name a class of expanded clone.

. many TRBJ2-7 TRBV20-1 TGCAGTGCTAGAGAGGTTCACTCCTACGAGCAGTACTTC CSAREVHSYEQYF
TRBD1 many TRBJ2-7 TRBV4-3 TGCGCCAGCAGCCAAGATCTGCGGGGACAGGGCGAGCAGTACTTC CASSQDLRGQGEQYF
. . TRBJ2-3 TRBV4-2 TGTGCCAGCAGCCAAGGGTCACTACCGGGCACAGATACGCAGTATTTT CASSQGSLPGTDTQYF
. . TRBJ2-7 TRBV6-2/TRBV6-3 TGTGCCAGCAGTTACGGGGCCCCCGAGCAGTACTTC CASSYGAPEQYF
. many TRBJ2-2 TRBV24-1 TGTGCCACCAGCTTTTCTGAGGACATCACCGGGGAGCTGTTTTTT CATSFSEDITGELFF
TRBD2 . TRBJ2-7 TRBV19 TGTGCCAGTAGTACCTCACTAGCGCGAAGATACGGGCAGTACTTC CASSTSLARRYGQYF
. . TRBJ1-5 TRBV3-1 TGTGCCAGCAGCCAAGGGATGGGCAATCAGCCCCAGCATTTT CASSQGMGNQPQHF
. many TRBJ1-4 TRBV13 TGTGCCAGCAGCTTAAGACAGATTGCAACTAATGAAAAACTGTTTTTT CASSLRQIATNEKLFF
TRBD2 . TRBJ2-7 TRBV11-2 TGTGCCAGCAGCTTAGATTCCCCGTTAGCGGGGAGTTACGAGCAGTACTTC CASSLDSPLAGSYEQYF
TRBD1 many TRBJ2-2 TRBV7-9 TGTGCCAGCAGCGCCCGGGACAGCAACTTAAACACCGGGGAGCTGTTTTTT CASSARDSNLNTGELFF
. many TRBJ2-3 TRBV6-2/TRBV6-3 TGTGCCAGCAAGGGAGGTAAGCGGTCCAACGGAGATACGCAGTATTTT CASKGGKRSNGDTQYF
. . TRBJ2-7 TRBV11-2 TGTGCCAGCAGCTCCCGAGCGACTAGGCCAGGGAACGAGCAGTACTTC CASSSRATRPGNEQYF
. few TRBJ1-6 TRBV4-1 TGCGCCAGCAGCCAAAGCAGGGTACACTCCTATAATTCACCCCTCCACTTT CASSQSRVHSYNSPLHF
. . TRBJ1-1 TRBV14 TGTGCCAGCAGCCAAGTATCCCCCATATGGTCGGGGGGGAACACTGAAGCTTTATTT CASSQVSPIWSGGNTEALF
TRBD1 many TRBJ1-1 TRBV2 TGTGCCAGCAGTGATGCAGGGGGCACTGAAGCTTTCTTT CASSDAGGTEAFF
. many TRBJ1-5 TRBV30 TGTGCCTGGAGTGACATAGGCAATCAGCCCCAGCATTTT CAWSDIGNQPQHF
. . TRBJ1-1 TRBV27 TGTGCCAGCAGCACATTCTTAGACACTGAAGCTTTCTTT CASSTFLDTEAFF